These 26 T cell receptor beta chains were sequenced from one sample in a study of control samples from healthy donors and cancer patients. Libraries were prepared by immunoSEQ multiplex PCR; TCRdb keeps only in-frame clonotypes and omits some of them. The table has 55,000 to 85,000 clones, about 90% seen once. Sequencing input: PBMCs. Source of these receptors: a man in his sixties with lung cancer.

This clone occurred once. The gene calls are TRBV6-5 and TRBJ2-5, with D possibly matching TRBD1 (6 bases). Germline V lookup: CDR1 MNHEY, CDR2 SVGAGI. The germline V and J ends were trimmed by 4 bases and 2 bases, with 14 bases remaining between them. This CDR3 is built from 15 residues. CDR3 sequence reads: CASSSPFGQQETQYF. CDR3 nucleotides: TGTGCCAGCAGTTCCCCCTTTGGACAGCAAGAGACCCAGTACTTC.

The chain joins TRBV27 to TRBJ2-5; maybe TRBD1 (5 bases). With 6 bases removed from V and 2 bases from J, the gap between germline ends came to 16 bases. This CDR3 spans 15 amino acids. Germline V gene data show CDR1 as MNHEY and CDR2 as SMNVEV (reference sequence). CDR3 loop: CASSSIGSGQETQYF. The CDR3 DNA is TGTGCCAGCAGCTCCATAGGGTCAGGGCAAGAGACCCAGTACTTC.

This clone was counted a single time. The chain carries TRBV19 and TRBJ1-2; 7 bases map to TRBD1. With 7 bases clipped from V and 5 bases from J, the junction kept 10 bases outside the gene matches. The CDR3 is made up of 14 amino acids. Germline V gene data show CDR1 as LNHDA and CDR2 as SQIVND (reference sequence). CDR3 coding DNA: TGTGCCAGTAACGCCGGACAGGAACTTTATGGCTACACCTTC. Its protein is CASNAGQELYGYTF.

The V gene is TRBV19, the J gene TRBJ1-5; TRBD1 agrees at 7 bases. The V segment lost 7 bases and the J segment 1 base; nucleotides outside the gene matches: 4. CDR1 is LNHDA, CDR2 SQIVND, per germline (reference sequence). The CDR3 is 14 amino acids. Written as DNA, the CDR3 is TGTGCCAGTACGAGGGACAGCAGCAATCAGCCCCAGCATTTT. This translates into CASTRDSSNQPQHF.

The chain is built from TRBV11-3 and TRBJ2-5; possibly TRBD2 for D (6 bases). V lost 4 bases to trimming and J lost 5 bases, with 11 bases between them. CDR1 SGHNT and CDR2 YENEEA come from the germline V gene. The CDR3 contains 13 residues. CDR3 coding DNA: TGTGCCAGCAGCTCGGGACTGTATGAGACCCAGTACTTC. Translating gives CASSSGLYETQYF.

V gene TRBV7-2 combines with J gene TRBJ2-5, with TRBD2 identical over 8 bases. Per the germline V gene, CDR1 is SGHTA and CDR2 is FQGNSA. The CDR3 loop spans 15 amino acids. V dropped 1 base and J dropped 4; count of bases not matched to a gene: 5. The DNA of the CDR3 is TGTGCCAGCAGCTTAGAGGGCGGGGGGAGAGAGACCCAGTACTTC. It is translated as CASSLEGGGRETQYF.

The V call is TRBV5-1, the J call TRBJ2-2; D is perhaps TRBD2 (7 bases). The germline V gene encodes CDR1 SGHRS and CDR2 YFSETQ. V shed 2 bases and J shed 6 bases, with 17 bases lying between them. CDR3 length: 16 amino acids. CDR3 in DNA: TGCGCCAGCAGCTTACCTGGGGGGGGGCAGGCCGGGGAGCTGTTTTTT. Translation: CASSLPGGGQAGELFF.

V usage is TRBV6-6 and J usage is TRBJ1-3, with D possibly being TRBD1 (6 bases). CDR1 and CDR2 from the germline V gene are MNHNY and SVGAGI (reference sequence). Trimming left V 5 bases short and J 0 bases short, with 17 bases between. The CDR3 runs 17 residues. Here the CDR3 reads CASSPRGGSVSGNTIYF. In DNA, the CDR3 is TGTGCCAGCAGTCCTCGAGGGGGGTCGGTCTCTGGAAACACCATATATTTT.

The gene calls are TRBV5-1 and TRBJ2-5, with D perhaps TRBD1 (5 bases). CDR1 and CDR2 (germline): SGHRS, YFSETQ. The CDR3 spans 13 residues. V lost 5 bases and J 1 base, leaving 9 bases between the germline ends. The CDR3 reads CASSSTAQETQYF. CDR3 in DNA: TGCGCCAGCAGTTCGACAGCCCAAGAGACCCAGTACTTC.

V gene TRBV18 combines with J gene TRBJ2-4; the D is unclear. Trimming removed 3 bases from V and 6 bases from J, with 9 bases in between. Germline loops: CDR1 KGHSH, CDR2 LQKENI. The CDR3 length is 13 residues. CDR3 coding DNA: TGTGCCAGCTCACCCCCGGGTTTAAACATTCAGTACTTC. Translated, it gives CASSPPGLNIQYF.

The chain carries TRBV6-2 or TRBV6-3 and TRBJ2-3; no firm D call. The CDR3 sequence is 13 residues long. Germline values: CDR1 MNHEY, CDR2 SVGEGT. Trimming shortened V by 5 bases and J by 1 base, and 7 bases separated the two germline ends. The CDR3 here is CASSTLGTDTQYF. In DNA form, the CDR3 reads TGTGCCAGCAGTACCCTGGGCACAGATACGCAGTATTTT.

The J gene is TRBJ2-2, the V gene TRBV7-2; D is perhaps TRBD1 (6 bases). CDR3 length equals 16 residues. V gave up 7 bases and J gave up 2 bases, with 17 bases separating them. Germline V gene sequence: CDR1 SGHTA, CDR2 FQGNSA. The CDR3 nucleotides read TGTGCCAGCACCGCACAACCGGGACAAAACACCGGGGAGCTGTTTTTT. This translates into CASTAQPGQNTGELFF.

V and J are TRBV5-1 and TRBJ2-5, with D possibly being TRBD1 or TRBD2 (5 bases each). The CDR3 extends over 15 amino acids. V dropped 4 bases and J dropped 2 bases, with 15 bases sitting between them. Per germline, CDR1 SGHRS and CDR2 YFSETQ. CDR3 sequence reads: CASSGAPGSQETQYF. The CDR3 DNA is TGCGCCAGCAGCGGGGCCCCGGGGTCTCAAGAGACCCAGTACTTC. Full variable domain (outside the CDR3, taken from reference TRBV5-1 and TRBJ2-5): KAGVTQTPRYLIKTRGQQVTLSCSPISGHRSVSWYQQTPGQGLQFLFEYFSETQRNKGNFPGRFSGRQFSNSRSEMNVSTLELGDSALYLCASSGAPGSQETQYFGPGTRLLVL.

The rearrangement links TRBV4-1 to TRBJ2-7; D is unresolved. Between the trimmed V and J ends, which lost 1 base and 6 bases, there was a span of 10 bases. Germline V gene data show CDR1 as MGHRA and CDR2 as YSYEKL. CDR3 length: 13 amino acids. CDR3 amino acids: CASSQVLLAEQYV. For the CDR3, the DNA is TGCGCCAGCAGCCAAGTCCTATTAGCCGAGCAGTACGTC.

This CDR3 reads CASSEGQFQETQYF. The CDR3 nucleotides are TGTGCCAGCAGTGAAGGGCAGTTCCAAGAGACCCAGTACTTC. The J gene is TRBJ2-5, the V gene TRBV2; D is undetermined. CDR1 is SNHLY, CDR2 FYNNEI, per germline. The CDR3 is 14 amino acids. V lost 1 base to trimming and J lost 1 base, with 7 bases between them.

The V and J genes are TRBV7-2 and TRBJ2-2, with 10 bases identical to TRBD2. V lost 1 base and J lost 1; bases outside the gene matches: 0. Germline-derived CDR1 and CDR2 are SGHTA and FQGNSA. This CDR3 is 16 amino acids long. This CDR3 is CASSLGLAGNTGELFF. CDR3 sequence (DNA): TGTGCCAGCAGCTTAGGACTAGCGGGGAACACCGGGGAGCTGTTTTTT.

The chain couples TRBV29-1 to TRBJ1-5, with no clear D. The germline gives CDR1 SQVTM, CDR2 ANQGSEA. This CDR3 region has 13 residues. Trimming cost V 6 bases and J 3 bases, with 12 bases left between them. Written as DNA, the CDR3 is TGCAGCGTGACCCTTGGAGACAATCAGCCCCAGCATTTT. This sequence encodes CSVTLGDNQPQHF.

DNA for the CDR3: TGTGCCAGCAGTCAACAGGGGTCATACTACGAGCAGTACGTC. Encoded protein: CASSQQGSYYEQYV. This chain uses TRBV6-6 with TRBJ2-7; 7 positions agree with TRBD1. V lost 5 bases and J lost 3; bases outside the gene matches: 7. CDR3 size: 14 residues. Looked up from germline, CDR1 is MNHNY and CDR2 is SVGAGI (reference sequence).

The chain employs TRBV12-3 or TRBV12-4 and TRBJ1-2; no clear D. V lost 1 base, J lost 7 bases, and 4 bases lay in between. CDR3 length: 11 residues. The CDR3 nucleotides are TGTGCCAGCAGTTTAGGACCTGGCTACACCTTC. As protein: CASSLGPGYTF.

The chain combines TRBV6-5 with TRBJ1-5, with TRBD1 as a possible D gene (5 bases). The CDR3 runs to 15 residues. Germline CDR1 and CDR2: MNHEY and SVGAGI. Trimming cost V 5 bases and J 7 bases, with 18 bases left between them. As DNA, the CDR3 is TGTGCCAGCAGTCCGGGACTTATCTCTGGGCAGCCCCAGCATTTT. It translates to CASSPGLISGQPQHF.

This chain connects TRBV4-1 to TRBJ2-1; D gene unclear. This CDR3 region has 15 residues. CDR1 and CDR2 (germline): MGHRA, YSYEKL. The germline V and J ends were trimmed by 4 bases and 7 bases, with 17 bases remaining between them. CDR3 protein: CASSRDHGDGNEQFF. The CDR3, as DNA: TGCGCCAGCAGCCGAGACCATGGGGATGGAAATGAGCAGTTCTTC.

CDR3 amino acids: CASSSGFLGNIQYF. The CDR3, as DNA: TGCGCCAGCAGTTCGGGCTTTCTCGGAAACATTCAGTACTTC. The chain joins TRBV5-1 to TRBJ2-4; D remains unclear. This CDR3 comprises 14 residues. CDR1 is SGHRS and CDR2 is YFSETQ in the germline V gene. Trimming took 5 bases from V and 6 from J, leaving 15 bases between them.

The sample holds one count of this clone. The V and J genes are TRBV5-1 and TRBJ2-6; D is uncertain. The V gene lost 5 bases and the J gene lost 0 bases, with 12 bases spanning the gap. The CDR3 is 16 residues long. From germline, CDR1 is SGHRS and CDR2 YFSETQ. For the CDR3, the DNA is TGCGCCAGCAGATACATACCGGGCTCTGGGGCCAACGTCCTGACTTTC. Encoded protein: CASRYIPGSGANVLTF.

This clone was observed a single time. The chain couples TRBV7-2 to TRBJ1-2, with D unresolved. The length of the CDR3 is 14 residues. Trimming took 0 bases from V and 7 from J, leaving 12 bases between them. CDR1 SGHTA and CDR2 FQGNSA come from the germline V gene. The CDR3 reads CASSLAKGFGGYTF. CDR3 DNA sequence: TGTGCCAGCAGCTTAGCTAAGGGTTTTGGTGGCTACACCTTC.

The chain carries TRBV7-9 and TRBJ1-1, with D maybe TRBD1 (5 bases). The CDR3 has 14 residues. V was shortened by 3 bases and J by 5 bases, with 13 bases between the two germline ends. CDR1 and CDR2 (germline): SEHNR, FQNEAQ (reference sequence). DNA of the CDR3: TGTGCCAGCAGCTTTCGTTTGGGGGGGACTGAAGCTTTCTTT. Amino acids: CASSFRLGGTEAFF.

This clone was counted between two and nine times. The rearrangement links TRBV7-9 to TRBJ1-5, with a tentative D call TRBD1 (6 bases). In germline, CDR1 is SEHNR, CDR2 FQNEAQ (reference sequence). The CDR3 runs to 16 residues. V shed 1 base and J shed 2 bases, with 12 bases lying between them. The CDR3 DNA reads as TGTGCCAGCAGCTTAGTTGGACAGATCGGCAATCAGCCCCAGCATTTT. Translation: CASSLVGQIGNQPQHF.